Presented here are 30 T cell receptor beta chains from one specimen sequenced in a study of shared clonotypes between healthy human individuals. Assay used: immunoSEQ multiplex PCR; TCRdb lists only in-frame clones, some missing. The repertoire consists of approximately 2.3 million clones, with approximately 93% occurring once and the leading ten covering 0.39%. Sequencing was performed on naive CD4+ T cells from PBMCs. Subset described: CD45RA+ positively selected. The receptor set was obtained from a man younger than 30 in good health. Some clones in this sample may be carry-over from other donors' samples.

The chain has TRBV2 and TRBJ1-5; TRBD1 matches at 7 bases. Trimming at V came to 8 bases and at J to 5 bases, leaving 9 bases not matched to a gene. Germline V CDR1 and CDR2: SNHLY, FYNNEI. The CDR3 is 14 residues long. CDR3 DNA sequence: TGTGCCAGCTGGAGAGGACAGGCCTATCAGCCCCAGCATTTT. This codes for CASWRGQAYQPQHF.

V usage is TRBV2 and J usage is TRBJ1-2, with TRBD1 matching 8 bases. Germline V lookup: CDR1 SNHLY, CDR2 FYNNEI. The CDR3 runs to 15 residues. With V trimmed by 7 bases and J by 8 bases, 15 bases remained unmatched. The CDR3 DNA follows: TGTGCCAGCACTCCAGCCGGGACAGGTGCCTACGGCTACACCTTC. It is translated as CASTPAGTGAYGYTF.

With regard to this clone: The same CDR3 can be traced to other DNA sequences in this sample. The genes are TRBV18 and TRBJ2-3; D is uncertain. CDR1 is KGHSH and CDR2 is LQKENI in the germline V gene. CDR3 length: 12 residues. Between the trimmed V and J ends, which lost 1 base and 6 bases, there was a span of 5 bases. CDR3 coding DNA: TGTGCCAGCTCACCACGCGGTGATACGCAGTATTTT. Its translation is CASSPRGDTQYF.

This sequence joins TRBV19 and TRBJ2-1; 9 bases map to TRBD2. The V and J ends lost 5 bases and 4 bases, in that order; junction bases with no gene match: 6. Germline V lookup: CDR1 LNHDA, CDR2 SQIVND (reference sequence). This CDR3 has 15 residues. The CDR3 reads CASSRLADIYNEQFF. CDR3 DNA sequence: TGTGCCAGTAGTCGACTAGCGGACATATACAATGAGCAGTTCTTC.

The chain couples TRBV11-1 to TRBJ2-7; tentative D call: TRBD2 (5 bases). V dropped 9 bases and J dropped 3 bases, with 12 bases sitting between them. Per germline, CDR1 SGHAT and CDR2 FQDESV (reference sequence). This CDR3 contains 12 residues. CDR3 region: CARPRGYYEQYF. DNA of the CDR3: TGTGCCAGACCCCGGGGATACTACGAGCAGTACTTC.

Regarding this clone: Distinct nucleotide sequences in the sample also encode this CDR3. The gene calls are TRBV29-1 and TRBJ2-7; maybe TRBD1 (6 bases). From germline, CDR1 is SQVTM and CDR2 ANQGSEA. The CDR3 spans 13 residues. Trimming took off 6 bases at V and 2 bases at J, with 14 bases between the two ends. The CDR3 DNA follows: TGCAGCGTCAGGACAGTCCTAACCTACGAGCAGTACTTC. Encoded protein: CSVRTVLTYEQYF.

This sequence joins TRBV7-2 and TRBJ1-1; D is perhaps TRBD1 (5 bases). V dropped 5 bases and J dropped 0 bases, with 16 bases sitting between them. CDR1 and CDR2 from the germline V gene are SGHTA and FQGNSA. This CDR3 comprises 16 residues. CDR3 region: CASSQKTPGLNTEAFF. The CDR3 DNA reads TGTGCCAGCAGCCAAAAAACCCCAGGGTTGAACACTGAAGCTTTCTTT.

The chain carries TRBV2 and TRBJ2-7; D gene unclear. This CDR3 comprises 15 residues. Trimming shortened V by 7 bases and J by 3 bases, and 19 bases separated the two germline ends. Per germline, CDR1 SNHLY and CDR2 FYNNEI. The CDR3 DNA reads TGTGCCAGCATTAGACCGCAAAGGGCCTACTACGAGCAGTACTTC. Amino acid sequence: CASIRPQRAYYEQYF.

CDR3 bases: TGTGCCAGTAAACCCTGGGGAAACAATGAGCAGTTCTTC. Protein product: CASKPWGNNEQFF. This rearrangement joins TRBV27 to TRBJ2-1, with D hard to call. Germline assignment: CDR1 MNHEY and CDR2 SMNVEV (reference sequence). The CDR3 loop spans 13 amino acids. Trimming pared 9 bases from V and 5 bases from J, leaving 14 bases between.

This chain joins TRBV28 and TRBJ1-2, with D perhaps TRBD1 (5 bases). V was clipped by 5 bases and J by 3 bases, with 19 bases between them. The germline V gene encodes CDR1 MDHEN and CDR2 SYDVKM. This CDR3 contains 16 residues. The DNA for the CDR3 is TGTGCCAGCAGTCCCATGCCGGGCAGGGACTACTATGGCTACACCTTC. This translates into CASSPMPGRDYYGYTF.

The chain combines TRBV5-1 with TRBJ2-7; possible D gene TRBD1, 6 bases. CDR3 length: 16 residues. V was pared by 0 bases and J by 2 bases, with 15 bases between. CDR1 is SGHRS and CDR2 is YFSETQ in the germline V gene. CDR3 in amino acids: CASSLAPHRDPYEQYF. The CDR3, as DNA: TGCGCCAGCAGCTTGGCTCCTCACAGGGACCCCTACGAGCAGTACTTC.

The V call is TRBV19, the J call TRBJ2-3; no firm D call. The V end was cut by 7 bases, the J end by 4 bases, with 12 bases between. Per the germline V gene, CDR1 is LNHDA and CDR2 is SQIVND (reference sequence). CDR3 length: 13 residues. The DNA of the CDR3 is TGTGCCAGTACAGTACATCATGCAGATACGCAGTATTTT. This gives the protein CASTVHHADTQYF.

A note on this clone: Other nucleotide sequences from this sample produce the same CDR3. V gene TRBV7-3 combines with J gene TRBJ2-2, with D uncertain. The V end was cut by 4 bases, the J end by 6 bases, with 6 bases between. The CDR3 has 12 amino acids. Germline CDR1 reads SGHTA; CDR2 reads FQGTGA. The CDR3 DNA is TGTGCCAGCAGCTCCCCGCCCGGGGAGCTGTTTTTT. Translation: CASSSPPGELFF.

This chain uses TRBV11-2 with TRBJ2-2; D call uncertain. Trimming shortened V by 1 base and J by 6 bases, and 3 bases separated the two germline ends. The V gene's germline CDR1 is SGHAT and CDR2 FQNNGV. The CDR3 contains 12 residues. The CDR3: CASSLAPGELFF. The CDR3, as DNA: TGTGCCAGCAGCTTAGCCCCCGGGGAGCTGTTTTTT.

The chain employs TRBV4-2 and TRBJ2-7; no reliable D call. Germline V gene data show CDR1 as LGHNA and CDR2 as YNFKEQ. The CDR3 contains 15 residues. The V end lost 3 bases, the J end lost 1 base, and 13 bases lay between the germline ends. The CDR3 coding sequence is TGTGCCAGCAGCCAGGCGGTTTACTCATCCTACGAGCAGTACTTC. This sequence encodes CASSQAVYSSYEQYF.

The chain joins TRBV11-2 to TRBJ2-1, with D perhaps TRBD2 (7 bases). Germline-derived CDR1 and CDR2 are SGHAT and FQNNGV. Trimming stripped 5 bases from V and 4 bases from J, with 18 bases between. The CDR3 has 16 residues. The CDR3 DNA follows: TGTGCCAGCAGCGGCCGTCAGAGGGGGGGATACAATGAGCAGTTCTTC. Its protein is CASSGRQRGGYNEQFF. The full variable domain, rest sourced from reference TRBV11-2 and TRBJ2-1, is EAGVAQSPRYKIIEKRQSVAFWCNPISGHATLYWYQQILGQGPKLLIQFQNNGVVDDSQLPKDRFSAERLKGVDSTLKIQPAKLEDSAVYLCASSGRQRGGYNEQFFGPGTRLTVL.

The CDR3 is CASSPRTELSGNTIYF. CDR3 nucleotides: TGTGCCAGCTCACCCAGGACAGAACTCTCTGGAAACACCATATATTTT. The V gene is TRBV18, the J gene TRBJ1-3; possibly TRBD1 for D (6 bases). This CDR3 has 16 amino acids. In germline, CDR1 is KGHSH, CDR2 LQKENI. Trimming shortened V by 3 bases and J by 0 bases, and 12 bases separated the two germline ends.

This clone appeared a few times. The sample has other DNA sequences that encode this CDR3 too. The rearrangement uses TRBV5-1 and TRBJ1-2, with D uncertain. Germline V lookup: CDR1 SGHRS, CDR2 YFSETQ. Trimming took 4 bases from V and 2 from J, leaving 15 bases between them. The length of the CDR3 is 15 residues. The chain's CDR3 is CASSLLAGGNYGYTF. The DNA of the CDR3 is TGCGCCAGCAGCCTGCTGGCCGGAGGGAACTATGGCTACACCTTC.

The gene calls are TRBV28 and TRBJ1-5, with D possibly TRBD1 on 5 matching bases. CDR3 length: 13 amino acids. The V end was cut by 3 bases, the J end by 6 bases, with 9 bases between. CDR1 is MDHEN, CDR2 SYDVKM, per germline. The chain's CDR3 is CASSFRAGQPQHF. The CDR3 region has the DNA TGTGCCAGCAGTTTCAGGGCCGGTCAGCCCCAGCATTTT.

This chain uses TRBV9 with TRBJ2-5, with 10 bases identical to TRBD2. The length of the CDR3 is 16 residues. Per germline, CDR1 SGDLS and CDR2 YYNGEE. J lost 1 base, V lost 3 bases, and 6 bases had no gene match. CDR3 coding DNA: TGTGCCAGCAGCGACGGAGCGGGAGGGGTCCAAGAGACCCAGTACTTC. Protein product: CASSDGAGGVQETQYF.

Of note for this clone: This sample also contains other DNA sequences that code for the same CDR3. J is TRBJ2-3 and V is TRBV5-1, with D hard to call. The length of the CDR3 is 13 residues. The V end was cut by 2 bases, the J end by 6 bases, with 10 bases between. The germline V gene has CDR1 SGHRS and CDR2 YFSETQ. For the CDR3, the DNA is TGCGCCAGCAGCTTAGGCGGAGCCGATACGCAGTATTTT. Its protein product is CASSLGGADTQYF.

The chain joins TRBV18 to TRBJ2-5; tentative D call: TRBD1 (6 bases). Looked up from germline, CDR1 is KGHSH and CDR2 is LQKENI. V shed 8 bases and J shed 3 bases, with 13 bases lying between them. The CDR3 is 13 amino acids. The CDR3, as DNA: TGTGCCAGCACACGACAGGCAGAAGAGACCCAGTACTTC. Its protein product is CASTRQAEETQYF.

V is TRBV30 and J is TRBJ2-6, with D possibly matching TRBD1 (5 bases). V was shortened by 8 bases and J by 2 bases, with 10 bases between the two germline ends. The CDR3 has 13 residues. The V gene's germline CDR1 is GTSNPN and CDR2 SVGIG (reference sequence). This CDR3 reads CARGRAGANVLTF. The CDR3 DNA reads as TGTGCCCGAGGCAGGGCTGGGGCCAACGTCCTGACTTTC.

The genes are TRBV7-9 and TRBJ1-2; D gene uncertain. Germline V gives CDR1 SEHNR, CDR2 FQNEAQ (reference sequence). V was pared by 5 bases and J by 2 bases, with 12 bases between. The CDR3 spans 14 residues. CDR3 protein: CASSPSAPNYGYTF. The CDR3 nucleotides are TGTGCCAGCAGCCCGTCGGCACCCAACTATGGCTACACCTTC.

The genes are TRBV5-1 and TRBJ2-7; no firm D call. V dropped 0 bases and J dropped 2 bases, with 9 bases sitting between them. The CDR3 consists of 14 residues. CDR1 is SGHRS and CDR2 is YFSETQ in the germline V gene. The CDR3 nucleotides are TGCGCCAGCAGCTTGGAGCCGAACCCCTACGAGCAGTACTTC. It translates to CASSLEPNPYEQYF.

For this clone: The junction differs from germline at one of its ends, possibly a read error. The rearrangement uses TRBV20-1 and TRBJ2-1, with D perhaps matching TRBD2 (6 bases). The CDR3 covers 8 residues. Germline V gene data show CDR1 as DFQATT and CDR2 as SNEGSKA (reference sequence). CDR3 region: CSAPGRVF. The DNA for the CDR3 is TGCAGTGCCCCCGGGAGAGTCTTC.

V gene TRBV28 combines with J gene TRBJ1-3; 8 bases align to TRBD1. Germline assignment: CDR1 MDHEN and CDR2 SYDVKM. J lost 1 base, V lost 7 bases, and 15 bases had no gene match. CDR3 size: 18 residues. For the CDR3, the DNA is TGTGCCAGCACAGACGGGACAGGCTTGTTTGGGTCTGGAAACACCATATATTTT. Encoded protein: CASTDGTGLFGSGNTIYF. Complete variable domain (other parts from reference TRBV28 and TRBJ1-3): DVKVTQSSRYLVKRTGEKVFLECVQDMDHENMFWYRQDPGLGLRLIYFSYDVKMKEKGDIPEGYSVSREKKERFSLILESASTNQTSMYLCASTDGTGLFGSGNTIYFGEGSWLTVV.

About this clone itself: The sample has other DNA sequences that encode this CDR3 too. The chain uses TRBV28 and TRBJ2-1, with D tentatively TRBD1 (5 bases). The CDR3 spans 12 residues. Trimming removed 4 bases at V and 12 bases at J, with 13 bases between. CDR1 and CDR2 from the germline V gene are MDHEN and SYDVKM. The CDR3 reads CASSSPGQGQFF. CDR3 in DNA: TGTGCCAGCAGTTCCCCCGGGCAGGGGCAGTTCTTC.

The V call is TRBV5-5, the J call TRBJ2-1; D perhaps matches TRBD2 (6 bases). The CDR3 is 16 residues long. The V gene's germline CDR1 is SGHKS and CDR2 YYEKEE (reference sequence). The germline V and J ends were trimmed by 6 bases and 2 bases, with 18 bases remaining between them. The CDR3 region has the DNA TGTGCCAGCACCGCACTAGCTTTGGTCGCCTACAATGAGCAGTTCTTC. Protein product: CASTALALVAYNEQFF.

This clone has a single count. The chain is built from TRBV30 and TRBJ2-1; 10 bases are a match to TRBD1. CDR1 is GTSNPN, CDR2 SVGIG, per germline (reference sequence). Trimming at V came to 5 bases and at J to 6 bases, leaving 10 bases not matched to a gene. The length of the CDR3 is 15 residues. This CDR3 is CAWGLGTGVSNEQFF. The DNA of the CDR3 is TGTGCCTGGGGGCTCGGGACAGGGGTGTCCAATGAGCAGTTCTTC.